Below, 8 T cell receptor beta chains from the same sample are listed, as sequenced in a study of blood T cell repertoires in COVID-19 (TCRdb year 2020). The method behind the library was the immunoSEQ multiplex PCR assay. Held by TCRdb, this immuneACCESS table contains in-frame sequences only and omits some clones. Under half of the omission traces to an unresolved V gene where checked; the cause of the rest is unknown. A total of almost 300,000 clones appear in this sample, 85% to 90% of them only once. The ten largest account for 1% to 1.5% of the sample. Sequenced input: peripheral blood. The receptors shown here come from a man aged 65 to 79 with acute or convalescent COVID-19.

The sample holds one count of this clone. V and J are TRBV16 and TRBJ2-5, with 8 bases aligning to TRBD1. CDR3 length equals 16 residues. The germline gives CDR1 KGHSY, CDR2 FQNENV. The J segment lost 1 base and the V segment lost 4 bases, leaving 8 bases of the junction unmatched. CDR3 loop: CASSLPGQVRQETQYF. The CDR3 DNA follows: TGTGCCAGCAGCCTTCCGGGACAGGTCCGCCAAGAGACCCAGTACTTC.

J is TRBJ2-5 and V is TRBV2; 12 nucleotides line up with TRBD2. Germline V gene data show CDR1 as SNHLY and CDR2 as FYNNEI. The CDR3 is 15 amino acids. The V gene end was trimmed by 6 bases and the J gene end by 4 bases; junction bases not matched to a gene: 6. The CDR3 DNA reads TGTGCCAGCAGAAGACTAGCGGGAGTTGTAGAGACCCAGTACTTC. The encoded protein is CASRRLAGVVETQYF.

This clone has a handful of counts. V gene TRBV3-1 (or the pseudogene TRBV3-2) combines with J gene TRBJ1-3, with 9 bases that match TRBD1. Germline lookup yields CDR1 LGHDT and CDR2 YNNKEL (reference sequence). The CDR3 runs 15 residues. The J segment lost 2 bases and the V segment lost 4 bases, leaving 3 bases of the junction unmatched. The CDR3 coding sequence is TGTGCCAGCAGCCCCCGGGACAGGGCTGGAAACACCATATATTTT. Residues: CASSPRDRAGNTIYF.

This rearrangement joins TRBV5-5 to TRBJ1-6, with 8 bases identical to TRBD1. Per the germline V gene, CDR1 is SGHKS and CDR2 is YYEKEE (reference sequence). This CDR3 is built from 15 residues. V shed 0 bases, J shed 6 bases, and the junction held 2 bases outside the gene matches. CDR3 residues: CASSLETGVNSPLHF. CDR3 DNA: TGTGCCAGCAGCTTGGAGACAGGGGTTAATTCACCCCTCCACTTT.

The gene calls are TRBV5-1 and TRBJ2-3; D possibly corresponds to TRBD2 (6 bases). Deletions cut 4 bases from V and 3 bases from J, with 15 bases between. Germline V gives CDR1 SGHRS, CDR2 YFSETQ. CDR3 length equals 15 residues. The CDR3 DNA reads TGCGCCAGCAGCGTGGGGGGAGCCGGAACAGATACGCAGTATTTT. This sequence encodes CASSVGGAGTDTQYF.

The chain has TRBV29-1 and TRBJ1-1; 8 nucleotides agree with TRBD1. Germline trimming cut 4 bases from V and 5 bases from J; bases unmatched to any gene: 6. The CDR3 consists of 13 residues. CDR1 is SQVTM, CDR2 ANQGSEA, per germline. CDR3 sequence: CSVGQGASTEAFF. Here the CDR3 DNA reads TGCAGCGTTGGTCAGGGGGCAAGTACTGAAGCTTTCTTT.

The chain is built from TRBV6-9 and TRBJ2-1; D might be TRBD1 (5 bases). V gave up 9 bases and J gave up 4 bases, with 13 bases separating them. The CDR3 runs 13 residues. Germline V gene lookup returns CDR1 MNHGY and CDR2 SVAAGI. CDR3 coding DNA: TGTGCCAGTGAGGACATTTCGTACAATGAGCAGTTCTTC. Amino acid sequence: CASEDISYNEQFF.

The V gene is TRBV29-1, the J gene TRBJ2-1, with TRBD2 matching 12 bases. This CDR3 has 13 amino acids. J was trimmed by 9 bases and V by 4 bases; bases with no gene match: 4. Germline loops: CDR1 SQVTM, CDR2 ANQGSEA. CDR3 loop: CSVGTSGNSEQFF. The CDR3 region has the DNA TGCAGCGTTGGGACTAGCGGGAACAGTGAGCAGTTCTTC.